This TCR beta chain was identified in a study of cytomegalovirus exposure and HLA in healthy donors. PCR was performed using 60 Vbeta and 13 Jbeta primers. Authors' methods: The count from a later analysis was tens of millions of unique TCR beta chains, about 10 million of them shared. Produced via immunoSEQ multiplex PCR; TCRdb's table is partial and in-frame only. That table supplies the V and J calls and clone size; D and trimming were determined from the DNA. The table shows 160,000 or so clones, with approximately 77% occurring only once. CDR1 and CDR2 (germline): MNHNS, SASEGT. This CDR3 spans 11 amino acids. V dropped 9 bases and J dropped 1 base, with 6 bases sitting between them. As to this clone: The target antigen is unknown.

General study results and limits: Fewer N-insertions (relative to the roughly 730-donor mean) were reportedly seen in an Asian-associated ancestry cluster in a later analysis.

This chain joins TRBV6-1 and TRBJ1-1; no clear D gene. The sequencing input was PBMCs. This TCR derives from a female donor in good health and CMV-seronegative. The CDR3 loop reads CAREENTEAFF. CDR3 DNA: TGTGCCAGGGAGGAGAACACTGAAGCTTTCTTT.